A selection of T cell receptor beta chains follows, all from one sample in a study of T cells in localized non-small cell lung cancer. Using immunoSEQ multiplex PCR, the repertoire was profiled, and TCRdb retains in-frame clones only, with some absent. Of 20,000 to 30,000 clones in the sample, about nine tenths are singletons; the top ten hold roughly 1.2%. Sequencing was performed on peripheral blood, taken before any cancer treatment. Receptors originate from a woman aged 35 to 70 with stage I lung adenocarcinoma. Each CDR3 is given with its conserved first and last residue. The D gene is left open where the match is weak. Size tells how often a clone was seen (once, few, many) or the class of an expanded clone, and some rows leave it out.

TGCGCCAGCAGCCAGGCGGGACTCCTCTATGGCTACACCTTC,CASSQAGLLYGYTF,TRBV4-1,.,.,TRBJ1-2
TGCGCCAGCAGCCAAGCGGGTTGGACTGAAGCTTTCTTT,CASSQAGWTEAFF,TRBV4-3,.,.,TRBJ1-1
TGTGCCAGCAGTGAAATAAATTCACCCCTCCACTTT,CASSEINSPLHF,TRBV2,.,.,TRBJ1-6
TGTGCCACCAGCACAGACAGGACTTCCACTGAAGCTTTCTTT,CATSTDRTSTEAFF,TRBV15,.,.,TRBJ1-1
TGTGCCAGCAGCTCCAATCCACCCCTCCACTTT,CASSSNPPLHF,TRBV28,.,.,TRBJ1-6
TGTGCCAGCAGTTTAGCGGCAGCACCGCAGCCCCAGCATTTT,CASSLAAAPQPQHF,TRBV28,.,.,TRBJ1-5
TGTGCCAGCAGCTTAGTGCCAGATACGCAGTATTTT,CASSLVPDTQYF,TRBV11-2,.,.,TRBJ2-3
TGTGCCAGCAGCATCGGAGGGACAACACTTTACGAGCAGTACTTC,CASSIGGTTLYEQYF,TRBV11-3,.,.,TRBJ2-7
TGTGCCAGCAGTTTACTAGCAGGGTCGCAGTATTTT,CASSLLAGSQYF,TRBV27,.,.,TRBJ2-3
TGCGCCAGCAGCTTGGGTTCGACTGCGATCACAGATACGCAGTATTTT,CASSLGSTAITDTQYF,TRBV5-1,.,.,TRBJ2-3
TGTGCCAGCAGGCTCAGGGGGCGGGAACTAGCGGGGGACAAGGTTAAGTACGAGCAGTACTTC,CASRLRGRELAGDKVKYEQYF,TRBV21-1,.,.,TRBJ2-7
TGTGCCAGCTCCAAGGACAGTAACTATGGCTACACCTTC,CASSKDSNYGYTF,TRBV9,.,.,TRBJ1-2
TGTGCCAGCAGTTACTCTGGACAGGGGGCTTACGGGGAGCTGTTTTTT,CASSYSGQGAYGELFF,TRBV6-5,TRBD1,.,TRBJ2-2
TGTGCCAGCAGCCCCGGGGTAGGAAACACCATATATTTT,CASSPGVGNTIYF,TRBV7-2,.,.,TRBJ1-3
TGTGCCAGCGGAACTAGCGAGGAGACCCAGTACTTC,CASGTSEETQYF,TRBV28,TRBD2,.,TRBJ2-5
TGTGCCACCAGCAGAGATCCCACAGGATTGAATGAAAAACTGTTTTTT,CATSRDPTGLNEKLFF,TRBV15,.,.,TRBJ1-4
TGTGCCAGCAGCTTAGCGGACCGTTTACCGACGGAGCTGTTTTTT,CASSLADRLPTELFF,TRBV7-2,.,once,TRBJ2-2
TGTGCCAGCAGTTTTTCGGAGGGGGCATATTTTGATTCACCCCTCCACTTT,CASSFSEGAYFDSPLHF,TRBV28,TRBD1,.,TRBJ1-6
TGCGCCAGCAGATTTCCGGACAGGGACAACACTGAAGCTTTCTTT,CASRFPDRDNTEAFF,TRBV5-1,TRBD1,once,TRBJ1-1
TGTGCCAGCACCGCCGGGACTAGTATTGAGACCCAGTACTTC,CASTAGTSIETQYF,TRBV6-5,TRBD2,.,TRBJ2-5
TGTGCCAGTGAAAAGGACGGGAACACCGGGGAGCTGTTTTTT,CASEKDGNTGELFF,TRBV11-3,.,.,TRBJ2-2
TGTGCCAGCTCTTCCAGGAGTGTCTACAATGAGCAGTTCTTC,CASSSRSVYNEQFF,TRBV7-9,.,.,TRBJ2-1
TGCGCCAGCAGCCCCGGTACAGGGGTACTCTCTGGAAACACCATATATTTT,CASSPGTGVLSGNTIYF,TRBV4-1,TRBD1,.,TRBJ1-3
TGTGCCAGCAGCTTATTTCCCGGACAGGGAGGCGCAAGTGTTTCACCCCTCCACTTT,CASSLFPGQGGASVSPLHF,TRBV7-2,TRBD1,few,TRBJ1-6
TGTGCCAGCAGTGAGGTATTGGACAGGCCCTACGAGCAGTACTTC,CASSEVLDRPYEQYF,TRBV6-1,TRBD1,.,TRBJ2-7
TGTGCCAGCAGCTTAGACCCCTATCCGGGACAGGAAGCTTTCTTT,CASSLDPYPGQEAFF,TRBV14,TRBD1,.,TRBJ1-1
TGTGCCAGCAGTTACTCGGACAGGGGGCGGTACGAGCAGTACTTC,CASSYSDRGRYEQYF,TRBV6-5,TRBD1,.,TRBJ2-7
TGTGCCAGCAGCCAAGGGGGGTTATCCTACGAGCAGTACTTC,CASSQGGLSYEQYF,TRBV4-2,.,.,TRBJ2-7
TGCGCCAGCAGCTCTACAGGGGGCCAAGAGACCCAGTACTTC,CASSSTGGQETQYF,TRBV5-1,TRBD1,.,TRBJ2-5
TGTGCCAGCAGTGAAGGCAGGGGATGGGAAAAACTGTTTTTT,CASSEGRGWEKLFF,TRBV2,.,.,TRBJ1-4
TGTGCCATCAGTGGTAGCGGGGGGTTGGATACGCAGTATTTT,CAISGSGGLDTQYF,TRBV10-3,TRBD2,once,TRBJ2-3
TGTGCCAGTAGTAGAAGGAGCGACAGGGATGAAGCTTTCTTT,CASSRRSDRDEAFF,TRBV19,TRBD1,few,TRBJ1-1
TGTGCCAGCAGTTTATTCGCCGACAGGGTAAATCAGCCCCAGCATTTT,CASSLFADRVNQPQHF,TRBV28,TRBD1,.,TRBJ1-5
TGCAGCGTTGAGGGTGCCAACGCTGAAGCTTTCTTT,CSVEGANAEAFF,TRBV29-1,.,.,TRBJ1-1
TGCGCCAGCAGCTTGGGGGGGCAGGAAGATACGCAGTATTTT,CASSLGGQEDTQYF,TRBV5-1,.,.,TRBJ2-3
TGTGCCAGCAGTCCCGGGACGGCGAATGGCTACACCTTC,CASSPGTANGYTF,TRBV5-5,.,.,TRBJ1-2
TGTGCCAGCAGTCGGACTAGCGGGGGGGGCACAGATACGCAGTATTTT,CASSRTSGGGTDTQYF,TRBV6-4,TRBD2,few,TRBJ2-3
TGCGCCAGCAGTAGGGAGCCAGCGGGACAGGGGAACACTGAAGCTTTCTTT,CASSREPAGQGNTEAFF,TRBV5-1,TRBD1,once,TRBJ1-1
TGCGCCAGCAATTTGGGGCCGGGACAGGGGAACACTGAAGCTTTCTTT,CASNLGPGQGNTEAFF,TRBV10-2,TRBD1,.,TRBJ1-1
TGTGCCAGCAGTGAAAGGTGGACGGGGGGGCCTCAAAATGAGCAGTTCTTC,CASSERWTGGPQNEQFF,TRBV25-1,TRBD2,.,TRBJ2-1
TGTGCCACCAGCAGCAATTTGGCCTACGAGCAGTACTTC,CATSSNLAYEQYF,TRBV15,.,.,TRBJ2-7
TGTGCCAGCTCACCAGGCTGGCAGGCCTACGAGCAGTACTTC,CASSPGWQAYEQYF,TRBV18,.,few,TRBJ2-7
TGCGCCAGCAGCTTGGGCGGGACAGCCTATGGCTACACCTTC,CASSLGGTAYGYTF,TRBV5-1,TRBD1,.,TRBJ1-2